This TCR beta chain was sequenced for a study of cytomegalovirus exposure and HLA in healthy donors. Looked up from germline, CDR1 is SGHRS and CDR2 is YFSETQ. The CDR3 has 16 amino acids. Losses at the gene ends were 0 bases for V and 7 bases for J; bases not matched to a gene: 10. The PCR ran on 60 Vbeta and 13 Jbeta primers. TCRdb keeps only in-frame clones here, not all; method: immunoSEQ multiplex PCR. Of roughly 100,000 clones in the sample, about 9.4% were seen once. Specimen: PBMCs. This TCR came from a man in his forties in good health and CMV-seropositive. V and J are TRBV5-1 and TRBJ2-1, with 7 bases lining up with TRBD1. In DNA, the CDR3 is TGCGCCAGCAGCTTGGAAGGGGGCGTCGAGGGGAATGAGCAGTTCTTC. Translation: CASSLEGGVEGNEQFF.